This T cell receptor beta chain comes out of a study of T-cell memory formation after mild COVID-19. Looking at the study overall: Among the donors, TCR clusters were largely specific to each donor.

There are 15 residues in the CDR3. Trimming took off 5 bases at V and 1 base at J, with 14 bases between the two ends. CDR1 is SGHTA and CDR2 is FQGNSA in the germline V gene. Ten or more counts support this clonotype. Its antigen is still unknown. Broader study findings: Day 15 to 85 contractors were CD4/CD8 balanced; later expanders leaned CD4+. Contracting clones localized mainly to CM and EM when CD4+ and mainly to EMRA when CD8+.

5'RACE with constant-segment primers built TCRalpha and TCRbeta cDNA libraries with UMIs. Using its own MiXCR run on the 5' RACE reads, TCRdb lists one record per CDR3 protein. The data contain some 450,000 distinct CDR3 sequences, approximately 18% of them seen just once; the ten biggest clones take up about 22%. The TCR sequence derives from a young man who had mild COVID-19 (a few samples of this study predate the infection). Cell type and time point are not known. Sequenced material: PBMCs or a T cell subset sorted from them (not recorded which). J is TRBJ1-1 and V is TRBV7-2; D perhaps matches TRBD1 (6 bases). CDR3 DNA sequence: TGTGCCAGCAGCCTGGACAGTACATCGAACACTGAAGCTTTCTTT. It yields the protein CASSLDSTSNTEAFF.